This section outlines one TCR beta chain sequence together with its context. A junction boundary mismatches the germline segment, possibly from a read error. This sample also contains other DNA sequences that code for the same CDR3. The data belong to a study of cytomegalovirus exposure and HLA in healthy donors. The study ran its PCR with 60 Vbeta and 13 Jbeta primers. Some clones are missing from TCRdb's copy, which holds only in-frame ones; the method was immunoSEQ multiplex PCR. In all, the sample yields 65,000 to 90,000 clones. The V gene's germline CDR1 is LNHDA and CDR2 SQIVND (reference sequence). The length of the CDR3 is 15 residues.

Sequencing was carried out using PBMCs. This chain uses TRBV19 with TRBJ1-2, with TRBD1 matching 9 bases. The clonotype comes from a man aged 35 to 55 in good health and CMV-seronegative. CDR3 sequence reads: CASSIPGQGSYGYTF. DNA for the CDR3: TGCGCCAGTAGTATTCCTGGACAGGGGAGCTATGGCTACACCTTC.